Shown below are 22 T cell receptor beta chains from a single sample sequenced in a study of T cell responses to AZD1222 COVID-19 vaccine. Produced via immunoSEQ multiplex PCR; TCRdb's table is partial and in-frame only. The sample has more than 95,000 clones, over 90% seen once. The input for sequencing was peripheral blood, taken on day 0 of AZD1222 vaccination. All receptors come from an adult in good health.

This clone was counted once. The J gene is TRBJ2-2, the V gene TRBV4-1; D may be TRBD1 or TRBD2 (5 bases each). The germline V and J ends were trimmed by 4 bases and 7 bases, with 19 bases remaining between them. CDR3 size: 16 residues. From germline, CDR1 is MGHRA and CDR2 YSYEKL. The CDR3: CASSPGTGKIGGELFF. DNA for the CDR3: TGCGCCAGCAGCCCCGGGACGGGGAAAATTGGCGGGGAGCTGTTTTTT.

The chain combines TRBV18 with TRBJ2-2; D unclear. With 1 base removed from V and 0 bases from J, the gap between germline ends came to 12 bases. CDR3 size: 17 residues. CDR1 is KGHSH and CDR2 is LQKENI in the germline V gene. The CDR3, as DNA: TGTGCCAGCTCACCACGGGCACGAACGGCGAACACCGGGGAGCTGTTTTTT. Amino acid sequence: CASSPRARTANTGELFF.

The chain has TRBV18 and TRBJ2-1; 8 bases are a match to TRBD2. The trim removed 3 bases at V and 14 bases at J, leaving 3 bases unmatched. The germline CDR1 and CDR2 sequences are KGHSH and LQKENI. The CDR3 extends over 11 amino acids. The CDR3 sequence: CASSPGLGEFF. CDR3 in DNA: TGTGCCAGCTCACCGGGACTAGGTGAGTTCTTC.

The rearrangement joins TRBV9 to TRBJ1-3; no clear D. V gave up 2 bases and J gave up 3 bases, with 3 bases separating them. The germline gives CDR1 SGDLS, CDR2 YYNGEE. This CDR3 is 12 amino acids long. The CDR3 DNA reads as TGTGCCAGCAGCGTTAATGGAAACACCATATATTTT. Translated, it gives CASSVNGNTIYF. The full variable domain, rest sourced from reference TRBV9 and TRBJ1-3, is DSGVTQTPKHLITATGQRVTLRCSPRSGDLSVYWYQQSLDQGLQFLIQYYNGEERAKGNILERFSAQQFPDLHSELNLSSLELGDSALYFCASSVNGNTIYFGEGSWLTVV.

This clone was observed a handful of times. The rearrangement links TRBV27 to TRBJ2-7; D is uncertain. This CDR3 is 13 amino acids long. The ends were cut back, 3 bases at V and 2 bases at J, with 8 bases in the middle. The germline V gene encodes CDR1 MNHEY and CDR2 SMNVEV (reference sequence). CDR3 nucleotide sequence: TGTGCCAGCAGTTTCACCCAACCCTACGAGCAGTACTTC. Protein: CASSFTQPYEQYF.

The chain is built from TRBV19 and TRBJ2-3; possible D gene TRBD2, 5 bases. The CDR3 consists of 15 residues. Between the trimmed V and J ends, which lost 1 base and 7 bases, there was a span of 15 bases. Germline CDR1 and CDR2: LNHDA and SQIVND (reference sequence). CDR3 residues: CASSIVSWESHTQYF. As DNA, the CDR3 is TGTGCCAGTAGTATAGTTAGTTGGGAGAGTCATACGCAGTATTTT.

The chain joins TRBV30 to TRBJ1-1; D possibly corresponds to TRBD1 (5 bases). Germline V gene sequence: CDR1 GTSNPN, CDR2 SVGIG (reference sequence). V gave up 3 bases and J gave up 6 bases, with 11 bases separating them. The CDR3 totals 12 residues. The CDR3 DNA follows: TGTGCCTGGAGAGACGGAGGGGCTGAAGCTTTCTTT. The encoded protein is CAWRDGGAEAFF.

The chain is built from TRBV12-3 or TRBV12-4 and TRBJ1-2; D is unclear. V shed 1 base and J shed 5 bases, with 5 bases lying between them. The CDR3 is 12 residues long. The CDR3 here is CASSLDSYGYTF. CDR3 coding DNA: TGTGCCAGCAGTTTAGACAGTTATGGCTACACCTTC.

The chain has TRBV29-1 and TRBJ1-2, with D unclear. The CDR3 runs 12 residues. The V gene lost 3 bases and the J gene lost 5 bases, with 10 bases spanning the gap. Germline V gives CDR1 SQVTM, CDR2 ANQGSEA. The CDR3 nucleotides read TGCAGCGTTGAGTATGCGTCTTATGGCTACACCTTC. Translated, it gives CSVEYASYGYTF.

This chain connects TRBV7-2 to TRBJ2-3, with D hard to call. Trimming cost V 5 bases and J 0 bases, with 9 bases left between them. The CDR3 runs to 14 residues. Germline V gene sequence: CDR1 SGHTA, CDR2 FQGNSA. This chain's CDR3 is CASSPTTSTDTQYF. As DNA, the CDR3 is TGTGCCAGCAGCCCAACGACTAGCACAGATACGCAGTATTTT.

This sequence joins TRBV4-1 and TRBJ2-5; perhaps TRBD1 as D (5 bases). The CDR3 totals 15 residues. The germline V and J ends were trimmed by 0 bases and 0 bases, with 8 bases remaining between them. Germline CDR1 and CDR2: MGHRA and YSYEKL. The CDR3 nucleotides read TGCGCCAGCAGCCAAGAGGGGCTGTACCAAGAGACCCAGTACTTC. Its protein is CASSQEGLYQETQYF.

This chain joins TRBV6-5 and TRBJ2-6; tentatively, D is TRBD1 (5 bases). CDR3 length: 15 amino acids. V was clipped by 6 bases and J by 2 bases, with 11 bases between them. Germline CDR1 and CDR2: MNHEY and SVGAGI. CDR3 DNA: TGTGCCAGCAGACGCAGGGAAGCTGGGGCCAACGTCCTGACTTTC. It is translated as CASRRREAGANVLTF.

The chain uses TRBV27 and TRBJ1-1, with 7 bases aligning to TRBD1. The CDR3 is made up of 13 amino acids. Trimming at V came to 2 bases and at J to 7 bases, leaving 4 bases not matched to a gene. Germline loops: CDR1 MNHEY, CDR2 SMNVEV (reference sequence). CDR3 nucleotides: TGTGCCAGCAGTTTACTCCGGGACAGTGAAGCTTTCTTT. Its translation is CASSLLRDSEAFF.

The chain is built from TRBV7-9 and TRBJ2-1, with 7 bases lining up with TRBD1. This CDR3 comprises 13 residues. CDR1 is SEHNR and CDR2 is FQNEAQ in the germline V gene (reference sequence). Germline trimming cut 8 bases from V and 8 bases from J; bases unmatched to any gene: 9. CDR3 DNA sequence: TGTGCCAGCCGATCAGGGACAGTAGATGAGCAGTTCTTC. Translating it yields CASRSGTVDEQFF.

V gene TRBV5-1 combines with J gene TRBJ1-4; a weak D match, TRBD1 (5 bases). V lost 0 bases, J lost 10 bases, and 10 bases lay in between. Germline V gene data show CDR1 as SGHRS and CDR2 as YFSETQ. The CDR3 has 13 amino acids. The CDR3 is CASSLEGEAKLFF. In nucleotides, the CDR3 is TGCGCCAGCAGCTTGGAAGGGGAGGCAAAACTGTTTTTT.

The chain links TRBV5-1 to TRBJ1-2, with 8 nucleotides matching TRBD1. The CDR3 is made up of 13 amino acids. With 4 bases clipped from V and 8 bases from J, the junction kept 7 bases outside the gene matches. Germline CDR1 is SGHRS and CDR2 is YFSETQ. This CDR3 is CASSPSRDRGYTF. CDR3 nucleotides: TGCGCCAGCAGCCCGTCCCGGGACAGGGGCTACACCTTC.

The chain joins TRBV9 to TRBJ1-5, with D tentatively TRBD1 (6 bases). This CDR3 is 14 amino acids long. V shed 3 bases and J shed 8 bases, with 15 bases lying between them. Germline V gene data show CDR1 as SGDLS and CDR2 as YYNGEE. CDR3 sequence: CASSATGAREPQHF. The CDR3 nucleotides are TGTGCCAGCAGCGCCACGGGGGCACGGGAGCCCCAGCATTTT.

The chain couples TRBV18 to TRBJ2-6; D is unresolved. The CDR3 is made up of 17 amino acids. Germline V lookup: CDR1 KGHSH, CDR2 LQKENI. Between the trimmed V and J ends, which lost 5 bases and 0 bases, there was a span of 14 bases. The chain's CDR3 is CASSFGQATSGANVLTF. The CDR3 bases are TGTGCCAGCTCATTCGGGCAGGCAACCTCTGGGGCCAACGTCCTGACTTTC.

The chain joins TRBV6-1 to TRBJ1-5; D is uncertain. The V end was cut by 1 base, the J end by 0 bases, with 13 bases between. Germline-derived CDR1 and CDR2 are MNHNS and SASEGT. The CDR3 contains 17 residues. CDR3 DNA sequence: TGTGCCAGCAGTGAAGGGTTTAGCGGGATTAGCAATCAGCCCCAGCATTTT. Amino acid sequence: CASSEGFSGISNQPQHF.

The rearrangement joins TRBV5-1 to TRBJ2-1; 8 nucleotides match TRBD1. The germline gives CDR1 SGHRS, CDR2 YFSETQ. V gave up 7 bases and J gave up 8 bases; unmatched junction bases: 8. CDR3 length: 13 amino acids. Written as DNA, the CDR3 is TGCGCCAGCGGAGTCAGGGGGCCGCATGAGCAGTTCTTC. Its translation: CASGVRGPHEQFF.

To note about this clone: This specimen includes other DNA sequences encoding the same CDR3. The chain combines TRBV11-3 with TRBJ2-1; D is possibly TRBD1 (6 bases). The germline V gene has CDR1 SGHNT and CDR2 YENEEA. Trimming took off 1 base at V and 3 bases at J, with 10 bases between the two ends. CDR3 length: 15 residues. The CDR3 nucleotides are TGTGCCAGCAGCTTAGGAAGAGGGGGCTACAATGAGCAGTTCTTC. It encodes CASSLGRGGYNEQFF.

The chain combines TRBV4-3 with TRBJ1-1; D might be TRBD1 (6 bases). Per the germline V gene, CDR1 is LGHNA and CDR2 is YSLEER. V dropped 2 bases and J dropped 2 bases, with 12 bases sitting between them. The CDR3 spans 15 residues. The CDR3 DNA sequence: TGCGCCAGCAGCCAATTACAGGGCCTAAACACTGAAGCTTTCTTT. Translation: CASSQLQGLNTEAFF.